A single sample gave rise to the 15 T cell receptor beta chains below, sequenced in a study of T cells in Graves' hyperthyroidism and ophthalmopathy. RNA transcripts gave rise to amplified TCR beta CDR3 regions. TCR CDR3 underwent first-round RT-PCR with the HTBI primer set. TCRdb re-analysed the multiplex PCR reads in MiXCR, keeping a single row per CDR3 protein. The sample comprises about 360,000 distinct CDR3 sequences, roughly 14% of which are singletons, and around a quarter rests with the top ten. Material for sequencing was blood. Receptor source: a woman between 18 and 30 years old with Graves' hyperthyroidism that later progressed to Graves' ophthalmopathy.

This clonotype was counted at least ten times. The rearrangement uses TRBV7-2 and TRBJ2-5, with no clear D. The germline gives CDR1 SGHTA, CDR2 FQGNSA. V was cut by 0 bases and J by 0 bases, with 5 bases left in between. This CDR3 has 14 residues. The CDR3 DNA sequence: TGTGCCAGCAGCTTAGCCCCCAACCAAGAGACCCAGTACTTC. It is translated as CASSLAPNQETQYF.

This clonotype was observed at least ten times. The chain joins TRBV7-2 to TRBJ2-5; TRBD2 aligns across 9 bases. CDR3 length equals 17 residues. Trimming removed 1 base from V and 5 bases from J; junction bases left unmatched: 11. The germline V gene encodes CDR1 SGHTA and CDR2 FQGNSA. DNA for the CDR3: TGTGCCAGCAGCTTAGTGGCGGGAGGGGATCGTCGGGAGACCCAGTACTTC. Its protein is CASSLVAGGDRRETQYF.

Ten or more counts support this clonotype. The chain links TRBV18 to TRBJ2-1; D not certain. V was clipped by 1 base and J by 8 bases, with 6 bases between them. Looked up from germline, CDR1 is KGHSH and CDR2 is LQKENI. The CDR3 length is 12 residues. CDR3 nucleotides: TGTGCCAGCTCACCACGGGGTGATGAGCAGTTCTTC. Amino acids: CASSPRGDEQFF.

Only a few counts were recorded for this clonotype. The V call is TRBV4-2, the J call TRBJ2-5, with TRBD1 matching 10 bases. This CDR3 comprises 16 residues. The V gene end was trimmed by 0 bases and the J gene end by 5 bases; junction bases not matched to a gene: 6. The V gene's germline CDR1 is LGHNA and CDR2 YNFKEQ. CDR3 amino acids: CASSQEPTGGSETQYF. The CDR3 DNA is TGTGCCAGCAGCCAAGAGCCGACAGGGGGCTCGGAGACCCAGTACTTC.

This clonotype was counted many times. The rearrangement joins TRBV18 to TRBJ2-1; 7 bases agree with TRBD2. CDR1 is KGHSH and CDR2 is LQKENI in the germline V gene. V shed 6 bases, J shed 0 bases, and the junction held 8 bases outside the gene matches. CDR3 length equals 16 residues. The CDR3 loop is CASSQLAGSSYNEQFF. The CDR3 DNA sequence: TGTGCCAGCTCGCAATTAGCGGGTAGCTCCTACAATGAGCAGTTCTTC.

This clonotype was detected many times. CDR3: CASSPTGLGTEAFF. The CDR3 nucleotides read TGTGCCAGCAGTCCGACAGGGCTGGGCACTGAAGCTTTCTTT. This chain uses TRBV27 with TRBJ1-1, with 7 bases matching TRBD1. The junction had 7 bases not matched to a gene; V was cut back by 5 bases and J by 4 bases. Germline-derived CDR1 and CDR2 are MNHEY and SMNVEV (reference sequence). The CDR3 totals 14 residues.

The chain recombines TRBV7-9 with TRBJ2-1; D is undetermined. The germline CDR1 and CDR2 sequences are SEHNR and FQNEAQ (reference sequence). With 2 bases removed from V and 6 bases from J, the gap between germline ends came to 11 bases. The CDR3 is 14 residues long. The CDR3 loop is CASSLMVSGNEQFF. CDR3 sequence (DNA): TGTGCCAGCAGCTTAATGGTTTCAGGCAATGAGCAGTTCTTC.

Only a few counts were recorded for this clonotype. The genes are TRBV20-1 and TRBJ2-5, with unresolved D. Germline values: CDR1 DFQATT, CDR2 SNEGSKA (reference sequence). This CDR3 spans 14 amino acids. Between the trimmed V and J ends, which lost 0 bases and 1 base, there was a span of 9 bases. The CDR3 DNA sequence: TGCAGTGCTAGAGAGTCTAGGACCCAAGAGACCCAGTACTTC. It translates to CSARESRTQETQYF.

This clonotype appeared many times. The chain carries TRBV12-5 and TRBJ2-1; 10 nucleotides align to TRBD2. CDR1 is LGHNT and CDR2 is FRNRAP in the germline V gene. The CDR3 has 15 amino acids. Trimming removed 0 bases from V and 4 bases from J; junction bases left unmatched: 0. CDR3 DNA sequence: TGTGCTAGTGGTTTGGTACTAGCGGGGTACAATGAGCAGTTCTTC. Protein product: CASGLVLAGYNEQFF.

This clonotype was detected ten times or more. The V gene is TRBV11-2, the J gene TRBJ2-2, with 7 bases aligning to TRBD2. The V gene's germline CDR1 is SGHAT and CDR2 FQNNGV. Unmatched junction bases numbered 6, after V lost 5 bases and J lost 6 bases. The CDR3 has 14 amino acids. The chain's CDR3 is CASSPGLAAGELFF. Written as DNA, the CDR3 is TGTGCCAGCAGCCCCGGGCTAGCGGCCGGGGAGCTGTTTTTT. The complete variable domain, with remaining parts taken from reference TRBV11-2 and TRBJ2-2, reads EAGVAQSPRYKIIEKRQSVAFWCNPISGHATLYWYQQILGQGPKLLIQFQNNGVVDDSQLPKDRFSAERLKGVDSTLKIQPAKLEDSAVYLCASSPGLAAGELFFGEGSRLTVL.

This sequence joins TRBV4-1 and TRBJ1-2; no reliable D call. Between the trimmed V and J ends, which lost 1 base and 4 bases, there was a span of 10 bases. The V gene's germline CDR1 is MGHRA and CDR2 YSYEKL. There are 14 residues in the CDR3. CDR3 nucleotide sequence: TGCGCCAGCAGCCAAGGAATAGGGCGCTATGGCTACACCTTC. It is translated as CASSQGIGRYGYTF.

The chain is built from TRBV20-1 and TRBJ2-2; a weak D match, TRBD2 (5 bases). Trimming left V 0 bases short and J 0 bases short, with 8 bases between. CDR1 DFQATT and CDR2 SNEGSKA come from the germline V gene (reference sequence). This CDR3 is 15 amino acids long. CDR3 loop: CSARESGPNTGELFF. The CDR3 DNA sequence: TGCAGTGCTAGAGAGAGCGGCCCGAACACCGGGGAGCTGTTTTTT.

This clonotype was picked up many times. The chain is built from TRBV6-5 and TRBJ2-7; tentatively, D is TRBD1 or TRBD2 (7 bases each). This CDR3 has 18 amino acids. Deletions cut 0 bases from V and 7 bases from J, with 25 bases between. Germline V lookup: CDR1 MNHEY, CDR2 SVGAGI. In DNA, the CDR3 is TGTGCCAGCAGTTACTCCCGTCCAGGGCCAGGGGGGGCGGGGGAGCAGTACTTC. The encoded protein is CASSYSRPGPGGAGEQYF.

The gene calls are TRBV18 and TRBJ1-6; 7 nucleotides align to TRBD1. Unmatched junction bases numbered 8, after V lost 4 bases and J lost 8 bases. CDR3 length equals 15 residues. Germline-derived CDR1 and CDR2 are KGHSH and LQKENI. CDR3: CASSLEGQEYSPLHF. CDR3 sequence (DNA): TGTGCCAGCTCACTCGAAGGACAGGAGTATTCACCCCTCCACTTT.

Note on this clonotype: A much more abundant neighbour one base away suggests this may be a read error. The chain combines TRBV28 with TRBJ2-2; TRBD2 might be the D (6 bases). The CDR3 runs 14 residues. Germline CDR1 MDHEN, CDR2 SYDVKM. In DNA, the CDR3 is TGTGCCAGCAATGCGGGGATGAACACCGGGGGGCTGTTTTTT. It specifies CASNAGMNTGGLFF.